This entry lists 10 T cell receptor beta chains sequenced from one sample in a study of blood T cell repertoires in COVID-19. Libraries were prepared by immunoSEQ multiplex PCR; TCRdb keeps only in-frame clonotypes and omits some of them. The data show about 300,000 clones, about nine tenths seen once. The sample was PBMCs or T cells enriched from blood (not recorded which). These TCRs come from a woman younger than 30 who had recovered from COVID-19.

The chain recombines TRBV30 with TRBJ2-1; 7 nucleotides line up with TRBD2. V was pared by 7 bases and J by 7 bases, with 10 bases of the junction left unmatched. This CDR3 has 13 residues. The germline V gene has CDR1 GTSNPN and CDR2 SVGIG (reference sequence). The CDR3 coding sequence is TGTGCCTTTATTTGGCGAGCGGGGAATGAGCAGTTCTTC. This encodes CAFIWRAGNEQFF.

The chain combines TRBV18 with TRBJ2-2, with TRBD2 as a possible D gene (7 bases). Per germline, CDR1 KGHSH and CDR2 LQKENI. CDR3 length: 15 residues. V was clipped by 4 bases and J by 7 bases, with 16 bases between them. The CDR3 region has the DNA TGTGCCAGCTCACTCTACGAAGCGGGACACGGGGAGCTGTTTTTT. This translates into CASSLYEAGHGELFF.

This chain links TRBV4-1 with TRBJ1-1; a possible D gene is TRBD1 (6 bases). The CDR3 contains 15 residues. Germline V lookup: CDR1 MGHRA, CDR2 YSYEKL. V was pared by 0 bases and J by 8 bases, with 16 bases between. The CDR3 here is CASSQDPGQPIEAFF. As DNA, the CDR3 is TGCGCCAGCAGCCAAGATCCTGGACAGCCTATCGAAGCTTTCTTT.

This clone was observed a handful of times. The genes are TRBV23-1 and TRBJ2-5, with D perhaps TRBD2 (5 bases). TRBV23-1 is an open reading frame, and its role is uncertain. The CDR3 is 15 residues long. Trimming cost V 2 bases and J 5 bases, with 15 bases left between them. The CDR3 region has the DNA TGCGCCAGCAGTCAACCGGGAAGCCTCACGGAGACCCAGTACTTC. This codes for CASSQPGSLTETQYF.

This chain links TRBV5-5 with TRBJ1-1; 11 bases are shared with TRBD1. The J segment lost 5 bases and the V segment lost 1 base, leaving 7 bases of the junction unmatched. Germline V CDR1 and CDR2: SGHKS, YYEKEE (reference sequence). This CDR3 has 16 amino acids. The CDR3 bases are TGTGCCAGCAGCTTGCCAGGACAGGGGGCGGGAACTGAAGCTTTCTTT. Its translation: CASSLPGQGAGTEAFF. Variable domain in full (rest from reference TRBV5-5 and TRBJ1-1): DAGVTQSPTHLIKTRGQQVTLRCSPISGHKSVSWYQQVLGQGPQFIFQYYEKEERGRGNFPDRFSARQFPNYSSELNVNALLLGDSALYLCASSLPGQGAGTEAFFGQGTRLTVV.

The chain has TRBV5-6 and TRBJ2-4; D gene uncertain. The CDR3 covers 14 residues. Germline values: CDR1 SGHDT, CDR2 YYEEEE. V shed 4 bases and J shed 6 bases, with 14 bases lying between them. CDR3 amino acids: CASSEAVVGNIQYF. CDR3 DNA: TGTGCCAGCAGCGAGGCGGTAGTCGGAAACATTCAGTACTTC.

The V call is TRBV5-1, the J call TRBJ2-6, with 8 bases fitting TRBD2. The ends lost 2 bases at V and 2 bases at J; junction bases unmatched: 0. CDR1 is SGHRS, CDR2 YFSETQ, per germline. CDR3 length: 15 residues. In nucleotides, the CDR3 is TGCGCCAGCAGCTTTAGCGGGGCTGGGGCCAACGTCCTGACTTTC. It is translated as CASSFSGAGANVLTF.

The J gene is TRBJ1-2, the V gene TRBV5-4, with D hard to call. From germline, CDR1 is SGHNT and CDR2 YYREEE (reference sequence). V lost 4 bases to trimming and J lost 8 bases, with 21 bases between them. CDR3 length: 15 amino acids. CDR3 DNA sequence: TGTGCCAGCAGCATTCCCGACGGAGAAGGAAGCGGCTACACCTTC. This encodes CASSIPDGEGSGYTF.

CDR3 amino acids: CASSLQTGEQFF. DNA for the CDR3: TGTGCCAGCAGCTTACAGACTGGTGAGCAGTTCTTC. The chain couples TRBV13 to TRBJ2-1; no reliable D call. The CDR3 runs 12 residues. In germline, CDR1 is PRHDT, CDR2 FYEKMQ (reference sequence). V lost 2 bases and J lost 9, with 8 bases in between. Drawing the rest from reference TRBV13 and TRBJ2-1, the complete variable domain is AAGVIQSPRHLIKEKRETATLKCYPIPRHDTVYWYQQGPGQDPQFLISFYEKMQSDKGSIPDRFSAQQFSDYHSELNMSSLELGDSALYFCASSLQTGEQFFGPGTRLTVL.

The chain employs TRBV9 and TRBJ2-1; the D is unclear. Germline CDR1 SGDLS, CDR2 YYNGEE. The CDR3 is made up of 13 amino acids. V lost 0 bases and J 8 bases, leaving 9 bases between the germline ends. This CDR3 reads CASSVVPEDEQFF. The CDR3 DNA follows: TGTGCCAGCAGCGTAGTCCCTGAGGATGAGCAGTTCTTC.